The source of this TCR beta chain is a study of blood T cell repertoires in COVID-19. Recruitment covered about two dozen US areas and drew participants whose ages spanned roughly 18 to 89 years. Data came from immunoSEQ multiplex PCR; TCRdb stores just in-frame clones and leaves some out. The sample has 250,000 to 350,000 clones; around 89% are singletons. Trimming removed 4 bases at V and 2 bases at J, with 14 bases between. The germline CDR1 and CDR2 sequences are SGDLS and YYNGEE. The CDR3 is 15 residues long. V usage is TRBV9 and J usage is TRBJ2-3; D possibly corresponds to TRBD1 (5 bases). Sequencing input: PBMCs or T cells enriched from blood (not recorded which). The receptor was isolated from a woman aged 18-29 years with acute COVID-19. The chain's CDR3 is CASSPTWGLTDTQYF. The CDR3 bases are TGTGCCAGCAGCCCAACCTGGGGCCTCACAGATACGCAGTATTTT.